Below are 26 T cell receptor beta chains sequenced from a single sample in a study of Ad26.COV2.S vaccination and SARS-CoV-2 variants. The treatment denotes: roughly 18 received Ad26.COV2.S at low or high dose, single or two shots; roughly five received placebo; per-sample allocation not given. Sampling was performed 63 days after the first vaccine or placebo injection. The method was immunoSEQ multiplex PCR; TCRdb's version includes in-frame clones alone and lacks a portion of them. The sample consists of 300,000 to 400,000 clones, approximately 86% of them appearing once. This material consisted of peripheral blood, taken in a trial of Ad26.COV2.S vaccine versus placebo. These receptors were taken from a person aged 18-65 years who received the Ad26.COV2.S COVID-19 vaccine or a placebo.

In the case of this clone: The sample has other DNA sequences that encode this CDR3 too. This chain uses TRBV4-2 with TRBJ2-5, with 10 bases identical to TRBD2. This CDR3 has 15 residues. After removal of 1 base from V and 2 bases from J, the junction contained 1 base not matched to a gene. The germline CDR1 and CDR2 sequences are LGHNA and YNFKEQ. The chain's CDR3 is CASSQGTSGQETQYF. The CDR3 nucleotides read TGTGCCAGCAGCCAAGGGACTAGCGGACAAGAGACCCAGTACTTC.

The chain employs TRBV10-1 and TRBJ1-6; D is possibly TRBD1 (6 bases). V was clipped by 6 bases and J by 0 bases, with 12 bases between them. From germline, CDR1 is WNHNN and CDR2 SYGVQD (reference sequence). This CDR3 has 16 residues. CDR3 sequence: CASSPGQSSYNSPLHF. The CDR3 DNA reads as TGCGCCAGCAGCCCCGGACAGAGCTCCTATAATTCACCCCTCCACTTT.

The gene calls are TRBV18 and TRBJ2-5, with 14 nucleotides matching TRBD2. CDR3 length: 20 residues. Germline values: CDR1 KGHSH, CDR2 LQKENI. With 3 bases clipped from V and 4 bases from J, the junction kept 16 bases outside the gene matches. The CDR3 coding sequence is TGTGCCAGCTCACCGAAAGATCCGGGACTAGCGGGAGAGACCTTAGAGACCCAGTACTTC. This gives the protein CASSPKDPGLAGETLETQYF.

This clone was counted only a few times. The chain couples TRBV6-1 to TRBJ2-7; D remains unclear. Germline V lookup: CDR1 MNHNS, CDR2 SASEGT. V lost 3 bases to trimming and J lost 3 bases, with 9 bases between them. The CDR3 loop spans 13 amino acids. CDR3 coding DNA: TGTGCCAGCAGTGAGCCTAGGTACTACGAGCAGTACTTC. It encodes CASSEPRYYEQYF.

The chain has TRBV27 and TRBJ1-2; 8 bases fit TRBD1. The ends lost 5 bases at V and 3 bases at J; junction bases unmatched: 5. CDR1 MNHEY and CDR2 SMNVEV come from the germline V gene (reference sequence). The CDR3 sequence is 14 residues long. This chain's CDR3 is CASSPRTGYYGYTF. In nucleotides, the CDR3 is TGTGCCAGCAGTCCCCGGACAGGGTACTATGGCTACACCTTC.

The rearrangement joins TRBV10-2 to TRBJ2-7, with D perhaps matching TRBD1 or TRBD2 (6 bases each). The CDR3 is 14 amino acids. The V end was cut by 8 bases, the J end by 0 bases, with 14 bases between. CDR1 is WSHSY and CDR2 is SAAADI in the germline V gene. Here the CDR3 reads CASQLGGSSYEQYF. For the CDR3, the DNA is TGCGCCAGCCAACTGGGGGGCAGCTCCTACGAGCAGTACTTC.

V usage is TRBV6-1 and J usage is TRBJ2-7; no clear D gene. CDR1 MNHNS and CDR2 SASEGT come from the germline V gene. Trimming removed 3 bases at V and 12 bases at J, with 12 bases between. The CDR3 is 11 amino acids. CDR3 nucleotide sequence: TGTGCCAGCAGTGATTTGTCAGCCCGGTACTTC. Translated, it gives CASSDLSARYF.

The chain uses TRBV28 and TRBJ1-1, with D maybe TRBD1 (5 bases). The CDR3 is 13 amino acids. The germline CDR1 and CDR2 sequences are MDHEN and SYDVKM. V was cut by 6 bases and J by 1 base, with 9 bases left in between. DNA for the CDR3: TGTGCCAGCAGGCCTACAGGGAACACTGAAGCTTTCTTT. Its protein is CASRPTGNTEAFF.

The chain has TRBV2 and TRBJ2-3; 7 bases line up with TRBD2. In germline, CDR1 is SNHLY, CDR2 FYNNEI. The CDR3 totals 14 residues. The V and J ends lost 6 bases and 2 bases, in that order; junction bases with no gene match: 5. For the CDR3, the DNA is TGTGCCAGCAGCTTGACTAGCCCCACAGATACGCAGTATTTT. Amino acid sequence: CASSLTSPTDTQYF.

This clone was observed a single time. The V and J genes are TRBV28 and TRBJ1-6, with D hard to call. V was trimmed by 2 bases and J by 7 bases, leaving 12 bases between them. The CDR3 consists of 15 residues. The germline gives CDR1 MDHEN, CDR2 SYDVKM. CDR3 DNA: TGTGCCAGCAGTTTAGTCGGGGTTTACAATTCACCCCTCCACTTT. Translating gives CASSLVGVYNSPLHF. Looking up the rest from reference TRBV28 and TRBJ1-6 gives the full variable domain: DVKVTQSSRYLVKRTGEKVFLECVQDMDHENMFWYRQDPGLGLRLIYFSYDVKMKEKGDIPEGYSVSREKKERFSLILESASTNQTSMYLCASSLVGVYNSPLHFGNGTRLTVT.

The CDR3 sequence: CASSLEPQGTGELFF. The CDR3, as DNA: TGTGCCAGCAGCTTAGAACCACAGGGGACCGGGGAGCTGTTTTTT. The V call is TRBV7-6, the J call TRBJ2-2; 7 bases line up with TRBD1. There are 15 residues in the CDR3. Per the germline V gene, CDR1 is SGHVS and CDR2 is FNYEAQ. V trimming: 1 base; J trimming: 5 bases; junction bases outside the gene matches: 4. Filled out from reference TRBV7-6 and TRBJ2-2, the complete variable domain reads GAGVSQSPRYKVTKRGQDVALRCDPISGHVSLYWYRQALGQGPEFLTYFNYEAQQDKSGLPNDRFSAERPEGSISTLTIQRTEQRDSAMYRCASSLEPQGTGELFFGEGSRLTVL.

The chain carries TRBV5-1 and TRBJ1-2; TRBD1 is a possible D gene (5 bases). CDR1 and CDR2 from the germline V gene are SGHRS and YFSETQ. V dropped 5 bases and J dropped 7 bases, with 18 bases sitting between them. This CDR3 is 14 amino acids long. CDR3 in DNA: TGCGCCAGCAGTCCCGGCGGGGGTCGAGGTGGCTACACCTTC. Encoded protein: CASSPGGGRGGYTF. Full variable domain (remainder filled in from reference TRBV5-1 and TRBJ1-2): KAGVTQTPRYLIKTRGQQVTLSCSPISGHRSVSWYQQTPGQGLQFLFEYFSETQRNKGNFPGRFSGRQFSNSRSEMNVSTLELGDSALYLCASSPGGGRGGYTFGSGTRLTVV.

This chain joins TRBV4-2 and TRBJ1-1, with a weak D call TRBD1 (6 bases). The CDR3 is 15 amino acids. Germline CDR1 and CDR2: LGHNA and YNFKEQ. The V end lost 0 bases, the J end lost 2 bases, and 10 bases lay between the germline ends. The CDR3 bases are TGTGCCAGCAGCCAAGATAGGACAGCTAACACTGAAGCTTTCTTT. Amino acids: CASSQDRTANTEAFF.

The CDR3 protein is CASSLRQGDEKLFF. In DNA, the CDR3 is TGTGCCAGCAGCTTAAGACAGGGTGATGAAAAACTGTTTTTT. The V and J genes are TRBV7-9 and TRBJ1-4; 7 bases are a match to TRBD1. The trim removed 2 bases at V and 6 bases at J, leaving 3 bases unmatched. In germline, CDR1 is SEHNR, CDR2 FQNEAQ (reference sequence). The CDR3 runs 14 residues.

The rearrangement links TRBV18 to TRBJ2-6, with no clear D. The V end lost 3 bases, the J end lost 0 bases, and 9 bases lay between the germline ends. Germline CDR1 and CDR2: KGHSH and LQKENI. The CDR3 is 16 amino acids. CDR3: CASSPDVNSGANVLTF. As DNA, the CDR3 is TGTGCCAGCTCACCGGACGTCAACTCTGGGGCCAACGTCCTGACTTTC.

The chain uses TRBV30 and TRBJ1-2; 7 nucleotides agree with TRBD1. J gave up 2 bases and V 0 bases, and 6 bases lay outside the gene matches. This CDR3 is built from 15 residues. Per germline, CDR1 GTSNPN and CDR2 SVGIG (reference sequence). The CDR3 spells CAWSVLEGANYGYTF. Written as DNA, the CDR3 is TGTGCCTGGAGTGTATTGGAGGGGGCCAACTATGGCTACACCTTC.

The chain recombines TRBV10-3 with TRBJ1-1; D uncertain. This CDR3 region has 12 residues. Germline CDR1 and CDR2: ENHRY and SYGVKD. The ends were cut back, 0 bases at V and 8 bases at J, with 7 bases in the middle. This CDR3 reads CAISESRVEAFF. The CDR3 nucleotides are TGTGCCATCAGTGAGTCGCGAGTAGAAGCTTTCTTT.

The chain has TRBV7-9 and TRBJ1-4, with 9 bases aligning to TRBD1. V shed 3 bases, J shed 12 bases, and the junction held 2 bases outside the gene matches. Per germline, CDR1 SEHNR and CDR2 FQNEAQ (reference sequence). The CDR3 has 12 residues. The CDR3 DNA follows: TGTGCCAGCAGCTTCCGGGACAGGGAACTGTTTTTT. Translating it yields CASSFRDRELFF.

This sequence joins TRBV28 and TRBJ1-3; D is undetermined. The V and J ends lost 3 bases and 0 bases respectively, with 9 bases between them. This CDR3 comprises 15 residues. Germline V gene sequence: CDR1 MDHEN, CDR2 SYDVKM. The CDR3 sequence is CASSLAWSSGNTIYF. The CDR3 DNA reads TGTGCCAGCAGTTTGGCCTGGAGCTCTGGAAACACCATATATTTT.

The chain carries TRBV19 and TRBJ1-2; tentatively, D is TRBD1 (5 bases). CDR3 length: 14 amino acids. The V end was cut by 9 bases, the J end by 3 bases, with 17 bases between. Germline lookup yields CDR1 LNHDA and CDR2 SQIVND (reference sequence). The CDR3 nucleotides are TGTGCCAGCCGCCTTGGGGCCTTTCACTATGGCTACACCTTC. Amino acids: CASRLGAFHYGYTF. Combining the CDR3 with reference TRBV19 and TRBJ1-2 gives the whole variable domain DGGITQSPKYLFRKEGQNVTLSCEQNLNHDAMYWYRQDPGQGLRLIYYSQIVNDFQKGDIAEGYSVSREKKESFPLTVTSAQKNPTAFYLCASRLGAFHYGYTFGSGTRLTVV.

The chain carries TRBV21-1 and TRBJ1-2; the D segment call TRBD1 is taken from the table without a DNA check. TRBV21-1 is classified as a pseudogene. There are 13 residues in the CDR3. CDR3 region: CASNTQGVAGYTF. CDR3 DNA sequence: TGTGCCAGCAACACACAGGGGGTAGCTGGCTACACCTTC.

V gene TRBV4-1 combines with J gene TRBJ1-2; D is ambiguous. The CDR3 length is 14 residues. Trimming took 3 bases from V and 4 from J, leaving 12 bases between them. Germline assignment: CDR1 MGHRA and CDR2 YSYEKL. In nucleotides, the CDR3 is TGCGCCAGCAGCCATCTTACACGGGGCTATGGCTACACCTTC. Amino acid sequence: CASSHLTRGYGYTF.

The chain is built from TRBV4-3 and TRBJ2-1, with D possibly being TRBD2 (6 bases). The CDR3 length is 14 residues. V shed 5 bases and J shed 8 bases, with 16 bases lying between them. CDR1 is LGHNA and CDR2 is YSLEER in the germline V gene. The CDR3 nucleotides are TGCGCCAGCAGCTACGCCCCGGGAGCGGATGAGCAGTTCTTC. Its translation is CASSYAPGADEQFF.

The chain's CDR3 is CASSLFAGPSYEQYF. In DNA, the CDR3 is TGTGCCAGCAGCTTATTTGCAGGCCCCTCCTACGAGCAGTACTTC. The chain links TRBV7-3 to TRBJ2-7, with D uncertain. V was cut by 2 bases and J by 0 bases, with 11 bases left in between. The germline V gene encodes CDR1 SGHTA and CDR2 FQGTGA. The CDR3 loop spans 15 amino acids.

The rearrangement joins TRBV5-6 to TRBJ2-3, with 11 bases fitting TRBD2. This CDR3 is built from 15 residues. J gave up 6 bases and V 5 bases, and 8 bases lay outside the gene matches. Germline V gene data show CDR1 as SGHDT and CDR2 as YYEEEE. CDR3 residues: CASSHGLAGADTQYF. DNA of the CDR3: TGTGCCAGCAGTCACGGACTAGCGGGCGCCGATACGCAGTATTTT.

The V gene is TRBV19, the J gene TRBJ2-2; the D gene is possibly TRBD2 (6 bases). Trimming left V 3 bases short and J 6 bases short, with 14 bases between. CDR3 length: 15 residues. Germline loops: CDR1 LNHDA, CDR2 SQIVND (reference sequence). CDR3 sequence: CASSILFAGPGELFF. CDR3 nucleotides: TGTGCCAGTAGTATCCTCTTTGCGGGGCCCGGGGAGCTGTTTTTT.